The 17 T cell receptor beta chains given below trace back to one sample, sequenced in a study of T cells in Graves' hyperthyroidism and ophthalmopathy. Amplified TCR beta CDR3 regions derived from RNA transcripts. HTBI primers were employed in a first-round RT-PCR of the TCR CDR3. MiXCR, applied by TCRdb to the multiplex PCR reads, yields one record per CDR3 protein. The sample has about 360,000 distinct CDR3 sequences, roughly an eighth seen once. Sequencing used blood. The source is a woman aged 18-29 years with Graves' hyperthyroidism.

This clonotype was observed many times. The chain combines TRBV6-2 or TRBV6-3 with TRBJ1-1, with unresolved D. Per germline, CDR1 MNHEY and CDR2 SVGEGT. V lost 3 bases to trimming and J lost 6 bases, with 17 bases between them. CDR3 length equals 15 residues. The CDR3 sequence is CASSYSLGPTSEAFF. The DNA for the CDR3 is TGTGCCAGCAGTTATAGTCTGGGCCCGACGTCTGAAGCTTTCTTT.

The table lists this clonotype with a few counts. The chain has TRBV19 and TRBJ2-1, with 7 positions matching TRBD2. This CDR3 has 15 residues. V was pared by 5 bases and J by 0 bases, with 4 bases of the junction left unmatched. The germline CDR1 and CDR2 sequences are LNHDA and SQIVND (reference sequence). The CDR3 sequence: CASSLAASSYNEQFF. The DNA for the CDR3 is TGTGCCAGTAGTCTAGCGGCTAGCTCCTACAATGAGCAGTTCTTC.

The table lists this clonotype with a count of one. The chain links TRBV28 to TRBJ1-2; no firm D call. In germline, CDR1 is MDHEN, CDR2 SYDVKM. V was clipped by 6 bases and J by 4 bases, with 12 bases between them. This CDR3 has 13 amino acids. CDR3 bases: TGTGCCAGCAGGGAGGGAACGCCCTATGGCTACACCTTC. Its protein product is CASREGTPYGYTF.

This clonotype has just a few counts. In DNA form, the CDR3 reads TGTGCCAGCAGCTTGGGACCTACATCAGATACGCAGTATTTT. Translated: CASSLGPTSDTQYF. The V call is TRBV7-3, the J call TRBJ2-3, with D possibly called TRBD1 or TRBD2 (5 bases each). The V gene lost 3 bases and the J gene lost 4 bases, with 11 bases spanning the gap. CDR1 is SGHTA, CDR2 FQGTGA, per germline. This CDR3 spans 14 amino acids.

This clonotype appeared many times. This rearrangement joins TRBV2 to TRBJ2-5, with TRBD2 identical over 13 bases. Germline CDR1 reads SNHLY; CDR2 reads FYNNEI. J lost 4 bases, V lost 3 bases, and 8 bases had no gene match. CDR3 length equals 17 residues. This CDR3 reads CASSEGTSGGVAETQYF. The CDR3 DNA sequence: TGTGCCAGCAGTGAGGGCACTAGCGGGGGGGTAGCAGAGACCCAGTACTTC.

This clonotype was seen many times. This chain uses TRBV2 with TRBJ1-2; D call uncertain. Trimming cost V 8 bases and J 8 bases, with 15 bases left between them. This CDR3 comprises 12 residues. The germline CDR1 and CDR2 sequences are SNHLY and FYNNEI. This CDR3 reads CASSQTAGGYTF. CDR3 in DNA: TGTGCCAGCTCTCAGACGGCGGGAGGCTACACCTTC.

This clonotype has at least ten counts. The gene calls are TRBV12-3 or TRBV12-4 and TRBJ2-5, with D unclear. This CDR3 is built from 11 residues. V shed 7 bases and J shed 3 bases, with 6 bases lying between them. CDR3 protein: CASTLKETQYF. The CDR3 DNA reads TGTGCCAGCACCCTAAAAGAGACCCAGTACTTC.

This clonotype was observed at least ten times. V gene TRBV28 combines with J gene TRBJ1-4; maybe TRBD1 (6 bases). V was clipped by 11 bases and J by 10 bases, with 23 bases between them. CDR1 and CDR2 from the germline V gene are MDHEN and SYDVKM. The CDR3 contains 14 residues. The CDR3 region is CAGGTGQPWAKLFF. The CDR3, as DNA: TGTGCCGGAGGAACAGGACAGCCTTGGGCAAAACTGTTTTTT.

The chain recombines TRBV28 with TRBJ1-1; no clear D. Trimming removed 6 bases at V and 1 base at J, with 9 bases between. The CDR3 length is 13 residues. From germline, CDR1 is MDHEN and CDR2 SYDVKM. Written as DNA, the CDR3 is TGTGCCAGCAGGGGATTCGGGAACACTGAAGCTTTCTTT. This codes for CASRGFGNTEAFF.

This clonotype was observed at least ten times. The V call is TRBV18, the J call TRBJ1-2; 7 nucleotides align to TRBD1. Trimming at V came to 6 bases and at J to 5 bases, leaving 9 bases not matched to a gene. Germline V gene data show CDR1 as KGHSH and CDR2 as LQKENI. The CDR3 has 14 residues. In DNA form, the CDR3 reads TGTGCCAGCTCTCGTACAGGGGACCTATATGGCTACACCTTC. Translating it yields CASSRTGDLYGYTF.

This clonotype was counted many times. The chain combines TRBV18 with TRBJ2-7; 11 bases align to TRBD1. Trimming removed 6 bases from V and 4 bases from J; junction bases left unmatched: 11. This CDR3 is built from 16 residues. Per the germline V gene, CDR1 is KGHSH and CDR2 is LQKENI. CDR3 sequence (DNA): TGTGCCAGCTCTCCTGGACCGGGACAGGGGGTTTACGAGCAGTACTTC. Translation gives CASSPGPGQGVYEQYF.

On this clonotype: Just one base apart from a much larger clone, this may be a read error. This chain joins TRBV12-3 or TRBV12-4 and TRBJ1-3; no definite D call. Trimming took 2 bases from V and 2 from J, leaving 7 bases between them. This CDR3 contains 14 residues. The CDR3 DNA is TGTGCCAGCAGTTTAACGGCTACTGGAAACACCATATATTTT. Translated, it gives CASSLTATGNTIYF.

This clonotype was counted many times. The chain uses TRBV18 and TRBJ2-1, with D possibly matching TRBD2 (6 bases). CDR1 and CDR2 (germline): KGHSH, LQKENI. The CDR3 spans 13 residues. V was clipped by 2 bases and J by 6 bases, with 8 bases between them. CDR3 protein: CASSPTGGNEQFF. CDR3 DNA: TGTGCCAGCTCACCAACCGGGGGCAATGAGCAGTTCTTC.

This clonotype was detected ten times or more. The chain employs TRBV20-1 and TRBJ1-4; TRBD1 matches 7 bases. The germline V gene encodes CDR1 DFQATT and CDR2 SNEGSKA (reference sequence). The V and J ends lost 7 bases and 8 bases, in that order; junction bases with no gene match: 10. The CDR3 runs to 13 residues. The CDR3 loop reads CSVRLGGREKLFF. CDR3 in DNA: TGCAGTGTAAGGTTAGGGGGCCGGGAAAAACTGTTTTTT.

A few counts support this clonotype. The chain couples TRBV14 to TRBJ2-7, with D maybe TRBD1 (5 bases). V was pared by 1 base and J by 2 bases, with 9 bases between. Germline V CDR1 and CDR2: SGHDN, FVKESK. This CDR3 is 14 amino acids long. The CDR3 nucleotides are TGTGCCAGCAGCCAAGGGCTCAGGGCCTACGAGCAGTACTTC. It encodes CASSQGLRAYEQYF.

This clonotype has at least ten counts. The DNA for the CDR3 is TGTGCCAGCAGCTTAAGGGGACTAGCGCCCCTGGGGGAGCAGTACTTC. It is translated as CASSLRGLAPLGEQYF. The chain carries TRBV13 and TRBJ2-7; 10 bases map to TRBD2. J was trimmed by 7 bases and V by 2 bases; bases with no gene match: 11. The CDR3 length is 16 residues. The V gene's germline CDR1 is PRHDT and CDR2 FYEKMQ (reference sequence).

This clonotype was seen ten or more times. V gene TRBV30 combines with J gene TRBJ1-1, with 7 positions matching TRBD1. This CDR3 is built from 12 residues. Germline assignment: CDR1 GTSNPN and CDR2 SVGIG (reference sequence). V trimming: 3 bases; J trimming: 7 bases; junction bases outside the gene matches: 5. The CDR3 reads CAWRTGNGEAFF. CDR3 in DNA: TGTGCCTGGAGGACAGGGAACGGTGAAGCTTTCTTT.